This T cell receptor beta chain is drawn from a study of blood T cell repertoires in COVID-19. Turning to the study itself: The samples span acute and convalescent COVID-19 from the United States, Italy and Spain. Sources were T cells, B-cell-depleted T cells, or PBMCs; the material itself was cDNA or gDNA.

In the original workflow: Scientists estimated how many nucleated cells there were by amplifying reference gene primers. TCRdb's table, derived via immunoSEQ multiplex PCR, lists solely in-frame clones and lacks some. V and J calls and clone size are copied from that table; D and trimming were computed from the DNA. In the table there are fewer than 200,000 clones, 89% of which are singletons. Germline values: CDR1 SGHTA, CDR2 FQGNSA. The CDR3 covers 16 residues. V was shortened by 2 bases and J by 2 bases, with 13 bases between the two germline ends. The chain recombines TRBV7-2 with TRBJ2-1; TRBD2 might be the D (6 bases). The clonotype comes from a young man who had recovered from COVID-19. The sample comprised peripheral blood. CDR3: CASSLRGGTPYNEQFF. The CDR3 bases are TGTGCCAGCAGCTTAAGGGGCGGGACCCCCTACAATGAGCAGTTCTTC.